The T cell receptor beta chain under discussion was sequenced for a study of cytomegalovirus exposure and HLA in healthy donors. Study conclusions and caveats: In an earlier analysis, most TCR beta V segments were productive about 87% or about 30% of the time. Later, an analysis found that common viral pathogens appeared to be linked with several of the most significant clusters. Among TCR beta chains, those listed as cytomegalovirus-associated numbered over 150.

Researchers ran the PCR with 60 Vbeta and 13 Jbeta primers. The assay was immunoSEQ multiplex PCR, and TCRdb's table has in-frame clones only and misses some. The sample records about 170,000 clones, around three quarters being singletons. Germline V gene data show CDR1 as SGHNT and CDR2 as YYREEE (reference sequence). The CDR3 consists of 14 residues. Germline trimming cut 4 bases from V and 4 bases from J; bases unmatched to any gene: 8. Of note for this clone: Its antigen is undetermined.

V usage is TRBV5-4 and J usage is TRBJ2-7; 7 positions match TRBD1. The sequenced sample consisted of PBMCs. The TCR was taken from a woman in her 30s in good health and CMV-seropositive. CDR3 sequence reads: CASSPTGSGYEQYF. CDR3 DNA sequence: TGTGCCAGCAGCCCGACAGGGAGTGGATACGAGCAGTACTTC. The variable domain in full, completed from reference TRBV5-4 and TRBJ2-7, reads ETGVTQSPTHLIKTRGQQVTLRCSSQSGHNTVSWYQQALGQGPQFIFQYYREEENGRGNFPPRFSGLQFPNYSSELNVNALELDDSALYLCASSPTGSGYEQYFGPGTRLTVT.